A selection of T cell receptor beta chains follows, all from one sample in a study of spatial heterogeneity in lung cancer. TCRdb reprocessed the 5' RACE reads via MiXCR and lists one record per CDR3 protein. Among 43,000 or so distinct CDR3 sequences listed, approximately 12% were seen once. This material consisted of PBMCs, taken at follow-up. These receptors were obtained from a male donor with early-stage non-small cell lung cancer. The CDR3 runs from the conserved cysteine through the conserved F or W. D genes are given only for firm matches. Clone size, where shown, is once, few, many, or a class for clones that have expanded.

d_gene: NA
v_gene: TRBV7-2
abundance: NA
j_gene: TRBJ1-5
CDR3aa: CASSLLPLGGQPQHF
CDR3nt: TGTGCCAGCAGCCTCCTGCCCCTGGGGGGACAGCCCCAGCATTTT

d_gene: NA
v_gene: TRBV30
abundance: many
j_gene: TRBJ2-1
CDR3aa: CAWRPQGAHNEQFF
CDR3nt: TGTGCCTGGAGACCTCAGGGAGCACACAATGAGCAGTTCTTC

d_gene: NA
v_gene: TRBV19
abundance: NA
j_gene: TRBJ2-7
CDR3aa: CASSTSGAISYEQYF
CDR3nt: TGTGCCAGTAGTACCTCTGGCGCCATCTCCTACGAGCAGTACTTC

d_gene: TRBD2
v_gene: TRBV20-1
abundance: few
j_gene: TRBJ2-3
CDR3aa: CSAKGLAGIRDTQYF
CDR3nt: TGCAGTGCGAAGGGACTAGCGGGAATTAGAGATACGCAGTATTTT

d_gene: NA
v_gene: TRBV19
abundance: NA
j_gene: TRBJ1-4
CDR3aa: CASSIASDNEKLFF
CDR3nt: TGTGCCAGTAGTATAGCATCAGATAATGAAAAACTGTTTTTT

d_gene: NA
v_gene: TRBV4-3
abundance: many
j_gene: TRBJ2-7
CDR3aa: CASSQGYHQSYEQYF
CDR3nt: TGCGCCAGCAGCCAAGGATACCACCAATCCTACGAGCAGTACTTC

d_gene: NA
v_gene: TRBV4-1
abundance: few
j_gene: TRBJ2-5
CDR3aa: CASSQVSRQETQYF
CDR3nt: TGCGCCAGCAGCCAAGTTTCTCGTCAAGAGACCCAGTACTTC

d_gene: TRBD1
v_gene: TRBV30
abundance: NA
j_gene: TRBJ1-1
CDR3aa: CAWNTGAGTEAFF
CDR3nt: TGTGCCTGGAATACAGGGGCGGGCACTGAAGCTTTCTTT

d_gene: NA
v_gene: TRBV30
abundance: many
j_gene: TRBJ2-2
CDR3aa: CAWSLAGRPNTGELFF
CDR3nt: TGTGCCTGGAGTCTGGCAGGGCGACCGAACACCGGGGAGCTGTTTTTT

d_gene: NA
v_gene: TRBV4-3
abundance: many
j_gene: TRBJ2-7
CDR3aa: CASSQDLGPLTYEQYF
CDR3nt: TGCGCCAGCAGCCAAGACCTCGGGCCCCTCACCTACGAGCAGTACTTC

d_gene: NA
v_gene: TRBV12-3/TRBV12-4
abundance: many
j_gene: TRBJ1-2
CDR3aa: CASSTSRVKNYGYTF
CDR3nt: TGTGCCAGCAGCACAAGCAGGGTAAAAAACTATGGCTACACCTTC

d_gene: NA
v_gene: TRBV12-3/TRBV12-4
abundance: many
j_gene: TRBJ1-3
CDR3aa: CASSLGSTIYF
CDR3nt: TGTGCCAGCAGTTTAGGGAGCACCATATATTTT

d_gene: NA
v_gene: TRBV2
abundance: many
j_gene: TRBJ1-2
CDR3aa: CASSEAAQAYYGYTF
CDR3nt: TGTGCCAGCAGTGAAGCGGCCCAGGCATACTATGGCTACACCTTC

d_gene: NA
v_gene: TRBV7-9
abundance: few
j_gene: TRBJ1-1
CDR3aa: CASSPRSAGGTEAFF
CDR3nt: TGTGCCAGCAGCCCCCGGTCCGCCGGTGGCACTGAAGCTTTCTTT

d_gene: NA
v_gene: TRBV3-1
abundance: NA
j_gene: TRBJ1-3
CDR3aa: CATAGNRGNTIYF
CDR3nt: TGTGCCACCGCGGGGAACAGGGGAAACACCATATATTTT

d_gene: NA
v_gene: TRBV10-3
abundance: NA
j_gene: TRBJ1-6
CDR3aa: CAISEEERGSPLHF
CDR3nt: TGTGCCATCAGTGAGGAGGAAAGGGGCTCACCCCTCCACTTT

d_gene: NA
v_gene: TRBV6-5
abundance: once
j_gene: TRBJ2-5
CDR3aa: CASSYSDSKETQYF
CDR3nt: TGTGCCAGCAGTTACTCGGACAGCAAAGAGACCCAGTACTTC

d_gene: TRBD2
v_gene: TRBV11-2
abundance: NA
j_gene: TRBJ2-3
CDR3aa: CASSDSGGRRKTDTQYF
CDR3nt: TGTGCCAGCAGCGATAGCGGGGGCCGACGAAAGACAGATACGCAGTATTTT

d_gene: NA
v_gene: TRBV18
abundance: many
j_gene: TRBJ1-1
CDR3aa: CASSLDEVPNTEAFF
CDR3nt: TGTGCCAGCTCACTAGATGAGGTTCCCAACACTGAAGCTTTCTTT

d_gene: TRBD2
v_gene: TRBV3-1
abundance: NA
j_gene: TRBJ2-7
CDR3aa: CASSQLAGVSYEQYF
CDR3nt: TGTGCCAGCAGCCAACTAGCGGGGGTATCCTACGAGCAGTACTTC

d_gene: NA
v_gene: TRBV18
abundance: many
j_gene: TRBJ2-7
CDR3aa: CASSPPSYEQYF
CDR3nt: TGTGCCAGCTCCCCACCCTCCTACGAGCAGTACTTC

d_gene: TRBD1
v_gene: TRBV29-1
abundance: many
j_gene: TRBJ1-1
CDR3aa: CSVDRGNTEAFF
CDR3nt: TGCAGCGTGGACAGGGGAAACACTGAAGCTTTCTTT

d_gene: NA
v_gene: TRBV6-2/TRBV6-3
abundance: many
j_gene: TRBJ1-1
CDR3aa: CASTPGHYTEAFF
CDR3nt: TGTGCCAGCACCCCGGGACATTACACTGAAGCTTTCTTT

d_gene: NA
v_gene: TRBV5-6
abundance: few
j_gene: TRBJ2-1
CDR3aa: CASARRFSGPQFF
CDR3nt: TGTGCCAGCGCCCGAAGGTTCTCAGGGCCCCAGTTCTTC

d_gene: NA
v_gene: TRBV18
abundance: many
j_gene: TRBJ1-6
CDR3aa: CASSPQTANSPLHF
CDR3nt: TGTGCCAGCTCACCACAGACAGCTAATTCACCCCTCCACTTT

d_gene: NA
v_gene: TRBV15
abundance: few
j_gene: TRBJ2-1
CDR3aa: CATSRDRSPDNNEQFF
CDR3nt: TGTGCCACCAGCAGAGATCGGAGCCCCGACAACAATGAGCAGTTCTTC

d_gene: TRBD2
v_gene: TRBV20-1
abundance: many
j_gene: TRBJ2-4
CDR3aa: CSAREWASGREAKNIQYF
CDR3nt: TGCAGTGCTAGAGAATGGGCTAGCGGGCGGGAAGCCAAAAACATTCAGTACTTC

d_gene: NA
v_gene: TRBV28
abundance: many
j_gene: TRBJ1-5
CDR3aa: CASSLGQPQHF
CDR3nt: TGTGCCAGCAGTTTGGGTCAGCCCCAGCATTTT

d_gene: NA
v_gene: TRBV27
abundance: many
j_gene: TRBJ1-1
CDR3aa: CASILNGGTEAFF
CDR3nt: TGTGCCAGCATCCTTAATGGGGGGACTGAAGCTTTCTTT

d_gene: NA
v_gene: TRBV29-1
abundance: NA
j_gene: TRBJ1-5
CDR3aa: CSVGDGHQPQHF
CDR3nt: TGCAGCGTTGGGGACGGACATCAGCCCCAGCATTTT

d_gene: TRBD1
v_gene: TRBV3-1
abundance: many
j_gene: TRBJ1-6
CDR3aa: CASSPPGQGNSPLHF
CDR3nt: TGTGCCAGCAGCCCTCCCGGACAGGGTAATTCACCCCTCCACTTT

d_gene: TRBD2
v_gene: TRBV7-8
abundance: NA
j_gene: TRBJ2-3
CDR3aa: CASSRRAGGRTDTQYF
CDR3nt: TGTGCCAGCAGCCGCCGAGCGGGAGGTCGCACAGATACGCAGTATTTT

d_gene: NA
v_gene: TRBV7-2
abundance: many
j_gene: TRBJ2-3
CDR3aa: CASSLGQFDTQYF
CDR3nt: TGTGCCAGCAGCTTAGGACAATTTGATACGCAGTATTTT

d_gene: TRBD2
v_gene: TRBV7-2
abundance: NA
j_gene: TRBJ2-5
CDR3aa: CASRTSGEETQYF
CDR3nt: TGTGCCAGCAGAACTAGCGGGGAAGAGACCCAGTACTTC

d_gene: NA
v_gene: TRBV9
abundance: many
j_gene: TRBJ2-2
CDR3aa: CASSVAANTGELFF
CDR3nt: TGTGCCAGCAGCGTAGCGGCGAACACCGGGGAGCTGTTTTTT

d_gene: NA
v_gene: TRBV20-1
abundance: many
j_gene: TRBJ1-2
CDR3aa: CSVRGDYGYTF
CDR3nt: TGCAGTGTAAGGGGGGACTATGGCTACACCTTC

d_gene: NA
v_gene: TRBV14
abundance: many
j_gene: TRBJ2-2
CDR3aa: CASSGLGHFTGELFF
CDR3nt: TGTGCCAGCAGTGGGTTGGGACACTTCACCGGGGAGCTGTTTTTT

d_gene: NA
v_gene: TRBV4-3
abundance: many
j_gene: TRBJ2-2
CDR3aa: CASNRGTASTGELFF
CDR3nt: TGCGCCAGCAACCGAGGGACCGCGAGCACCGGGGAGCTGTTTTTT

d_gene: NA
v_gene: TRBV5-4
abundance: many
j_gene: TRBJ1-2
CDR3aa: CASSLVWTDEGGYTF
CDR3nt: TGTGCCAGCAGCTTGGTTTGGACGGATGAAGGTGGCTACACCTTC

d_gene: NA
v_gene: TRBV5-1
abundance: many
j_gene: TRBJ1-1
CDR3aa: CASSLGRDTEAFF
CDR3nt: TGCGCCAGCAGCTTGGGACGGGACACTGAAGCTTTCTTT

d_gene: TRBD2
v_gene: TRBV20-1
abundance: many
j_gene: TRBJ2-7
CDR3aa: CSAKTSGETYEQYF
CDR3nt: TGCAGTGCCAAGACTAGCGGGGAGACCTACGAGCAGTACTTC

d_gene: NA
v_gene: TRBV7-2
abundance: NA
j_gene: TRBJ1-5
CDR3aa: CASSLETGRNQPQHF
CDR3nt: TGTGCCAGCAGCTTAGAAACAGGTCGAAATCAGCCCCAGCATTTT

d_gene: TRBD1
v_gene: TRBV18
abundance: few
j_gene: TRBJ2-2
CDR3aa: CASSPTGQEGTGELFF
CDR3nt: TGTGCCAGCTCACCAACGGGACAGGAGGGCACCGGGGAGCTGTTTTTT

d_gene: NA
v_gene: TRBV5-1
abundance: many
j_gene: TRBJ2-1
CDR3aa: CASSLDNSNEQFF
CDR3nt: TGCGCCAGCAGCTTGGATAACAGCAATGAGCAGTTCTTC

d_gene: NA
v_gene: TRBV20-1
abundance: many
j_gene: TRBJ2-1
CDR3aa: CSAREVMRGLYNEQFF
CDR3nt: TGCAGTGCTAGAGAAGTTATGCGGGGTCTTTACAATGAGCAGTTCTTC

d_gene: TRBD1
v_gene: TRBV5-8
abundance: NA
j_gene: TRBJ2-7
CDR3aa: CASSWTGQGANEQYF
CDR3nt: TGTGCCAGCAGCTGGACCGGACAGGGGGCCAACGAGCAGTACTTC

d_gene: NA
v_gene: TRBV5-5
abundance: few
j_gene: TRBJ2-7
CDR3aa: CASSLTRRVFSYEQYF
CDR3nt: TGTGCCAGCAGCTTGACCCGTCGGGTATTCTCCTACGAGCAGTACTTC

d_gene: TRBD1
v_gene: TRBV4-3
abundance: NA
j_gene: TRBJ2-7
CDR3aa: CASSVGQGDYEQYF
CDR3nt: TGCGCCAGCAGCGTGGGACAGGGGGACTACGAGCAGTACTTC

d_gene: TRBD1
v_gene: TRBV18
abundance: many
j_gene: TRBJ1-1
CDR3aa: CASSPGTGDLNTEAFF
CDR3nt: TGTGCCAGCTCACCCGGGACAGGGGACCTGAACACTGAAGCTTTCTTT

d_gene: NA
v_gene: TRBV6-5
abundance: NA
j_gene: TRBJ1-4
CDR3aa: CASSYSGGLNEKLFF
CDR3nt: TGTGCCAGCAGTTACTCGGGGGGACTTAATGAAAAACTGTTTTTT

d_gene: NA
v_gene: TRBV18
abundance: many
j_gene: TRBJ2-3
CDR3aa: CASSPRLGPSSDTQYF
CDR3nt: TGTGCCAGCTCACCTAGACTGGGACCTTCGTCGGATACGCAGTATTTT

d_gene: TRBD1
v_gene: TRBV19
abundance: few
j_gene: TRBJ2-7
CDR3aa: CASSRQGPYEQYF
CDR3nt: TGTGCCAGTAGTAGACAGGGGCCCTACGAGCAGTACTTC

d_gene: NA
v_gene: TRBV27
abundance: many
j_gene: TRBJ1-6
CDR3aa: CASSLALQLPLHF
CDR3nt: TGTGCCAGCAGTTTAGCCCTCCAGTTACCCCTCCACTTT